This is a list of T cell receptor beta chains from one sample in a study of regulatory T cells in long-lasting Graves disease. Each CDR3 protein is one row after TCRdb ran MiXCR on the multiplex PCR reads. Of under 250,000 distinct CDR3 sequences in the sample, approximately 18% are singletons; the top ten hold approximately 12%. This same sample was also part of a study on T cells in Graves' hyperthyroidism and ophthalmopathy.

The sequenced sample was peripheral blood mononuclear cells (PBMCs), obtained at new diagnosis, from a patient treated with antithyroid drugs. These receptor sequences come from a woman aged 25 to 39 with Graves disease. CDR3s include the opening cysteine and the closing phenylalanine or tryptophan. D genes are given only for firm matches. Clone size is not always given. Where it is, it says once, few, many or a class for expanded clones.

.	TRBJ2-7	many	TRBV7-8	CASSSRVRSYEQYF	TGTGCCAGCAGCTCCCGGGTCCGCTCCTACGAGCAGTACTTC
.	TRBJ2-5	many	TRBV14	CASSLGQVETQYF	TGCGCCAGCAGCTTGGGGCAGGTGGAGACCCAGTACTTC
TRBD1	TRBJ2-3	many	TRBV6-1	CASSDGTGSTDTQYF	TGTGCCAGCAGTGACGGGACAGGCAGCACAGATACGCAGTATTTT
.	TRBJ2-1	many	TRBV2	CASSVTRDNEQFF	TGTGCCAGCAGTGTTACGAGGGACAATGAGCAGTTCTTC
.	TRBJ2-1	many	TRBV3-1	CASSQGEGKNYNEQFF	TGTGCCAGCAGCCAAGGGGAAGGGAAGAACTACAATGAGCAGTTCTTC
.	TRBJ1-2	many	TRBV3-1	CASSQVGGDGYTF	TGTGCCAGCAGCCAAGTTGGAGGGGACGGCTACACCTTC
.	TRBJ1-2	many	TRBV19	CASSGTAYSYGYTF	TGTGCCAGTAGTGGAACCGCTTACTCCTATGGCTACACCTTC
TRBD1	TRBJ2-7	.	TRBV12-3/TRBV12-4	CASSLSRDRGEQYF	TGTGCCAGCAGTTTGTCGCGGGACAGGGGCGAGCAGTACTTC
.	TRBJ1-2	many	TRBV12-3/TRBV12-4	CATLSPQGRDYGYTF	TGTGCCACCCTCTCCCCGCAGGGAAGGGACTATGGCTACACCTTC
.	TRBJ1-1	many	TRBV19	CASSRKLGAAFTEAFF	TGTGCCAGTAGTAGAAAACTCGGGGCGGCCTTCACTGAAGCTTTCTTT
.	TRBJ1-5	many	TRBV18	CASSLSTEGNQPQHF	TGTGCCAGCTCACTTTCAACGGAGGGCAATCAGCCCCAGCATTTT
.	TRBJ2-7	once	TRBV7-8	CASSSGRRGYYEQYF	TGTGCCAGCAGCTCCGGAAGGCGTGGGTACTACGAGCAGTACTTC
.	TRBJ1-3	many	TRBV29-1	CSVGQRGNTIYF	TGCAGCGTCGGACAGCGGGGAAACACCATATATTTT
.	TRBJ1-6	many	TRBV30	CAWGRFLKPLHF	TGTGCCTGGGGACGATTCCTAAAACCCCTCCACTTT
.	TRBJ1-1	many	TRBV30	CAWSLMNTEAFF	TGTGCCTGGAGCCTCATGAACACTGAAGCTTTCTTT
TRBD1	TRBJ2-2	many	TRBV29-1	CSGGQGTGELFF	TGCAGCGGGGGACAGGGCACCGGGGAGCTGTTTTTT
TRBD1	TRBJ1-6	many	TRBV7-9	CASSGQGAYNSPLHF	TGTGCCAGCAGCGGACAGGGCGCCTATAATTCACCCCTCCACTTT
.	TRBJ1-2	many	TRBV5-1	CASSLGVGPHGYTF	TGCGCCAGCAGCTTGGGGGTGGGCCCCCATGGCTACACCTTC
.	TRBJ1-4	many	TRBV28	CASGTNPREKLFF	TGTGCCAGCGGCACCAACCCCCGTGAAAAACTGTTTTTT
.	TRBJ2-5	few	TRBV4-1	CASSQVERPPETQYF	TGCGCCAGCAGCCAAGTAGAAAGGCCGCCGGAGACCCAGTACTTC
.	TRBJ1-1	many	TRBV4-1	CASSPILGSRTEAFF	TGCGCCAGCAGCCCGATTTTAGGGAGCAGAACTGAAGCTTTCTTT
.	TRBJ1-1	few	TRBV6-1	CATHWGTEAFF	TGTGCCACCCATTGGGGCACTGAAGCTTTCTTT
TRBD2	TRBJ2-1	.	TRBV9	CASSAQRGGLNEQFF	TGTGCCAGCAGCGCCCAGCGGGGGGGCCTAAATGAGCAGTTCTTC
TRBD1	TRBJ1-6	many	TRBV9	CASSYRQGANSPLHF	TGTGCCAGCAGCTATAGACAGGGGGCGAATTCACCCCTCCACTTT
.	TRBJ1-2	many	TRBV25-1	CASSEYSGYGYTF	TGTGCCAGCAGTGAATATTCGGGGTATGGCTACACCTTC
.	TRBJ2-7	many	TRBV30	CAAYRGGYEQYF	TGTGCCGCCTATCGTGGGGGGTACGAGCAGTACTTC
TRBD1	TRBJ2-5	many	TRBV20-1	CSARDGQGDETQYF	TGCAGTGCTAGAGATGGCCAGGGGGACGAGACCCAGTACTTC
.	TRBJ1-4	many	TRBV9	CASSVAGTTFEKLFF	TGTGCCAGCAGCGTTGCCGGGACAACTTTTGAAAAACTGTTTTTT
TRBD1	TRBJ1-5	many	TRBV19	CASSIRAPDRVSNQPQHF	TGTGCCAGTAGTATAAGGGCACCGGACAGGGTTAGTAATCAGCCCCAGCATTTT
.	TRBJ1-2	.	TRBV7-9	CASSLGPPRGDGYTF	TGTGCCAGCAGCTTAGGGCCACCCCGCGGGGATGGCTACACCTTC
TRBD1	TRBJ2-5	many	TRBV20-1	CSANLGTVVETQYF	TGCAGTGCGAATCTTGGGACAGTAGTAGAGACCCAGTACTTC
TRBD2	TRBJ2-2	.	TRBV3-1	CASSQLAGAGTGELFF	TGTGCCAGCAGCCAACTAGCGGGAGCGGGAACCGGGGAGCTGTTTTTT
TRBD1	TRBJ2-7	many	TRBV20-1	CSATSHRGRSYEQYF	TGCAGTGCTACTTCGCACAGGGGGAGGTCCTACGAGCAGTACTTC
TRBD1	TRBJ1-1	many	TRBV18	CASSPEGAGTEAFF	TGTGCCAGCTCACCAGAGGGGGCTGGGACTGAAGCTTTCTTT
TRBD2	TRBJ2-5	many	TRBV20-1	CSARDYGGAGGETQYF	TGCAGTGCTAGAGATTACGGGGGCGCGGGAGGGGAGACCCAGTACTTC
TRBD1	TRBJ1-6	many	TRBV6-1	CASSLTGDDSPLHF	TGTGCCAGCAGCCTGACAGGGGATGATTCACCCCTCCACTTT
TRBD2	TRBJ2-3	many	TRBV20-1	CSATPAGEDTQYF	TGCAGTGCGACCCCCGCGGGAGAAGATACGCAGTATTTT
.	TRBJ2-1	.	TRBV4-1	CASSQPVRGSYNEQFF	TGCGCCAGCAGCCAACCGGTTCGGGGCTCCTACAATGAGCAGTTCTTC
.	TRBJ1-1	many	TRBV5-1	CASSLRGRESEAFF	TGCGCCAGCAGCTTGAGGGGGAGGGAGTCGGAAGCTTTCTTT
.	TRBJ1-1	.	TRBV7-9	CASSRTSTEAFF	TGTGCCAGCAGCAGGACAAGCACTGAAGCTTTCTTT
.	TRBJ2-5	many	TRBV5-1	CASSLGKAQETQYF	TGCGCCAGCAGCTTGGGGAAGGCGCAAGAGACCCAGTACTTC
TRBD1	TRBJ1-6	.	TRBV2	CASSIQGAGSPLHF	TGTGCCAGCAGTATACAGGGGGCAGGTTCACCCCTCCACTTT
.	TRBJ2-7	few	TRBV28	CASSSADRHPSGQYF	TGTGCCAGCAGTTCCGCGGACAGACACCCCTCAGGGCAGTACTTC
.	TRBJ1-3	many	TRBV25-1	CASGGGISGNTIYF	TGTGCCAGCGGAGGAGGTATCTCTGGAAACACCATATATTTT